The 12 T cell receptor beta chains presented below share a single source sample, sequenced in a study of blood T cells in healthy people across ages. A second PCR, run for roughly 7 to 11 cycles, used a sample-barcoded 5' primer plus a J-beta primer mix. One entry per CDR3 protein, called by TCRdb with MiXCR from the 5' RACE reads. The sample lists fewer than 1,000,000 distinct CDR3 sequences; under 55% were seen once. Sequenced material: blood. Every receptor here comes from a man aged 55 to 70 in good health.

The rearrangement uses TRBV6-5 and TRBJ2-7; 7 positions agree with TRBD1. Per germline, CDR1 MNHEY and CDR2 SVGAGI. V lost 4 bases and J lost 5; bases outside the gene matches: 8. The CDR3 loop spans 14 amino acids. The CDR3 DNA reads as TGTGCCAGCAGTTTTGGTACAGGGGCAGACGAGCAGTACTTC. This codes for CASSFGTGADEQYF.

On this clonotype: One end of the junction varies from germline; a read error may be responsible. V and J are TRBV20-1 and TRBJ1-1; D might be TRBD1 (5 bases). Germline V gene data show CDR1 as DFQATT and CDR2 as SNEGSKA (reference sequence). The CDR3 has 13 amino acids. The CDR3 loop reads CSTRGSLNTEAFF. CDR3 DNA sequence: TGCAGTACTAGGGGCAGTCTGAACACTGAAGCTTTCTTT.

This clonotype was picked up a small number of times. The chain is built from TRBV10-3 and TRBJ2-7; 9 positions agree with TRBD1. With V trimmed by 2 bases and J by 3 bases, 2 bases remained unmatched. The CDR3 spans 14 residues. Germline V gene data show CDR1 as ENHRY and CDR2 as SYGVKD. The CDR3, as DNA: TGTGCCATCAGTGAGGGGACAGGGAGCTACGAGCAGTACTTC. This sequence encodes CAISEGTGSYEQYF.

This clonotype has only a few counts. The chain links TRBV12-3 or TRBV12-4 to TRBJ2-5; TRBD1 agrees at 10 bases. Losses at the gene ends were 6 bases for V and 2 bases for J; bases not matched to a gene: 6. The CDR3 covers 15 residues. The CDR3 region has the DNA TGTGCCAGCAGACGGACAGGGGGAGTTCAAGAGACCCAGTACTTC. The encoded protein is CASRRTGGVQETQYF.

This clonotype has only a few counts. The rearrangement uses TRBV20-1 and TRBJ2-1, with unresolved D. Per the germline V gene, CDR1 is DFQATT and CDR2 is SNEGSKA (reference sequence). This CDR3 is built from 14 residues. V was clipped by 6 bases and J by 6 bases, with 18 bases between them. Here the CDR3 reads CSAHTQRSLNEQFF. DNA of the CDR3: TGCAGTGCGCACACGCAGCGTAGCCTCAATGAGCAGTTCTTC.

This rearrangement joins TRBV7-8 to TRBJ1-1; 8 bases agree with TRBD1. From germline, CDR1 is SGHVS and CDR2 FQNEAQ. There are 15 residues in the CDR3. With V trimmed by 1 base and J by 10 bases, 11 bases remained unmatched. CDR3 sequence (DNA): TGTGCCAGCAGCTTAGTCATAGGACAGGGCGGCGGAGCTTTCTTT. This gives the protein CASSLVIGQGGGAFF.

As concerns this clonotype: This could be a read error, since a much larger clone is one nucleotide away. This chain uses TRBV29-1 with TRBJ1-1; D is undetermined. The CDR3 is made up of 12 amino acids. Between the trimmed V and J ends, which lost 6 bases and 3 bases, there was a span of 11 bases. Germline V CDR1 and CDR2: SQVTM, ANQGSEA. In DNA form, the CDR3 reads TGCAGCGTGGAGCGAATGGACACTGAAGCTTTCTTT. It yields the protein CSVERMDTEAFF.

This chain links TRBV5-1 with TRBJ2-5; D gene unclear. The CDR3 length is 14 residues. Germline V gene lookup returns CDR1 SGHRS and CDR2 YFSETQ. V was clipped by 1 base and J by 5 bases, with 12 bases between them. CDR3: CASSLFGLRETQYF. The CDR3 nucleotides are TGCGCCAGCAGCTTGTTTGGTCTTAGGGAGACCCAGTACTTC.

This clonotype was detected a few times. The V gene is TRBV11-1, the J gene TRBJ2-7; D is undetermined. Looked up from germline, CDR1 is SGHAT and CDR2 is FQDESV (reference sequence). V gave up 4 bases and J gave up 6 bases, with 10 bases separating them. The CDR3 has 12 amino acids. CDR3 loop: CASSSRGREQYF. The CDR3 coding sequence is TGTGCCAGCAGCTCTCGTGGTCGCGAGCAGTACTTC.

This chain uses TRBV5-1 with TRBJ2-7; 11 bases map to TRBD2. This CDR3 has 14 residues. The germline gives CDR1 SGHRS, CDR2 YFSETQ. V shed 7 bases and J 3 bases; nucleotides not matched to a gene: 6. The CDR3 DNA sequence: TGCGCCAGCTTTAGCGGGGGGGCTGACTACGAGCAGTACTTC. Translated, it gives CASFSGGADYEQYF.

This clonotype was detected only a few times. The chain recombines TRBV9 with TRBJ2-3; 12 bases map to TRBD1. CDR1 is SGDLS, CDR2 YYNGEE, per germline. The CDR3 is 16 amino acids. The J segment lost 4 bases and the V segment lost 3 bases, leaving 6 bases of the junction unmatched. The CDR3 sequence is CASSASGTGGADTQYF. The CDR3 DNA is TGTGCCAGCAGCGCCTCCGGGACAGGGGGCGCAGATACGCAGTATTTT.

This chain uses TRBV20-1 with TRBJ2-3; D might be TRBD2 (7 bases). From germline, CDR1 is DFQATT and CDR2 SNEGSKA (reference sequence). The CDR3 sequence is 19 residues long. The V end was cut by 0 bases, the J end by 2 bases, with 24 bases between. The CDR3, as DNA: TGCAGTGCTAGAGATTGGGGGGGGCGGTCCTCACTCCCCACAGATACGCAGTATTTT. As protein: CSARDWGGRSSLPTDTQYF.